This T cell receptor beta chain came from a study of technical replicates of blood from several donors. Sequencing used immunoSEQ multiplex PCR; TCRdb keeps in-frame clones, though not all of them. The sample has tens of thousands of clones; roughly 94% are singletons. Germline V gene lookup returns CDR1 GTSNPN and CDR2 SVGIG (reference sequence). J lost 10 bases, V lost 3 bases, and 4 bases had no gene match. The CDR3 runs to 13 residues. This chain joins TRBV30 and TRBJ1-4; 11 bases align to TRBD1. The source of this sequence is a human donor in good health. The sequencing sample was made of T cells isolated from PBMCs. CDR3 loop: CAWSPGQGGKLFF. The CDR3 nucleotides are TGTGCCTGGAGCCCGGGACAGGGGGGAAAACTGTTTTTT.